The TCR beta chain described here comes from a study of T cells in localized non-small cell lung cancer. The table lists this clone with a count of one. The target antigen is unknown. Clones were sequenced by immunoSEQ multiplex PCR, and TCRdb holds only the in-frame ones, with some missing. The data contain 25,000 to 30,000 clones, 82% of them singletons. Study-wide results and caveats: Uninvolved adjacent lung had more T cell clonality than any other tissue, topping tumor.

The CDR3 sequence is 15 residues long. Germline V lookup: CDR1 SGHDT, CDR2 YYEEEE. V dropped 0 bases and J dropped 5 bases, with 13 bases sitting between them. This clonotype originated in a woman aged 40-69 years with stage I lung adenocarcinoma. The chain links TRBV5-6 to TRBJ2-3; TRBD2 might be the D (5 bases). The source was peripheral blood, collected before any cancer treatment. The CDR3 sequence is CASSLGAGVEDTQYF. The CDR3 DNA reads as TGTGCCAGCAGCTTGGGGGCCGGGGTCGAAGATACGCAGTATTTT.